This T cell receptor beta chain was found in a study of blood T cell repertoires in COVID-19. Study summary: PBMCs, B-cell-depleted T cells, or T cells provided the cDNA or gDNA that made up the material.

TCRdb's table, derived via immunoSEQ multiplex PCR, lists solely in-frame clones and lacks some. Here the sample spans a few hundred thousand clones, more than 75% being singletons. This CDR3 is 16 amino acids long. V was cut by 0 bases and J by 1 base, with 12 bases left in between. Germline loops: CDR1 SGHTS, CDR2 YDEGEE. The sequence derives from a man aged 60 to 69 who had recovered from COVID-19. Sequencing input: peripheral blood. The V gene is TRBV5-8, the J gene TRBJ2-3, with a possible D match to TRBD2 (5 bases). For the CDR3, the DNA is TGTGCCAGCAGCTTGGCCGCGGGTTGGCGCACAGATACGCAGTATTTT. As protein: CASSLAAGWRTDTQYF. The full variable domain, its missing parts supplied by reference TRBV5-8 and TRBJ2-3, is EAGVTQSPTHLIKTRGQQATLRCSPISGHTSVYWYQQALGLGLQFLLWYDEGEERNRGNFPPRFSGRQFPNYSSELNVNALELEDSALYLCASSLAAGWRTDTQYFGPGTRLTVL.